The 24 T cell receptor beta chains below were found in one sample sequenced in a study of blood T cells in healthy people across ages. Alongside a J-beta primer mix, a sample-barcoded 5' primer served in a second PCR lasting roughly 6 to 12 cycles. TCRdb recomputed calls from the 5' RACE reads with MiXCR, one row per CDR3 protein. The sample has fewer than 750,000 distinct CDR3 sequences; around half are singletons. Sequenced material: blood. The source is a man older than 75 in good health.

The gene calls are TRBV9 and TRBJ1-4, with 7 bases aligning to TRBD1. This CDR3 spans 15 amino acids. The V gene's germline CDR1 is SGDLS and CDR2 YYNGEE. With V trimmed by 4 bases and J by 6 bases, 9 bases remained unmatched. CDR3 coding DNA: TGTGCCAGCAGCCCCACAGGGGCGGCAGATGAAAAACTGTTTTTT. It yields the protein CASSPTGAADEKLFF.

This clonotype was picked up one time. CDR3 DNA sequence: TGCAGTGCTAGAGGGTCGGGCAGGAGCGGCTACACCTTC. It is translated as CSARGSGRSGYTF. The genes are TRBV20-1 and TRBJ1-2; unclear D gene. V lost 1 base and J 8 bases, leaving 14 bases between the germline ends. The CDR3 sequence is 13 residues long. Germline V gives CDR1 DFQATT, CDR2 SNEGSKA (reference sequence).

DNA of the CDR3: TGTGCCAGTAGTAAAACTAGACAGGGGGCCCGTGCCGGGGAGCTGTTTTTT. This sequence encodes CASSKTRQGARAGELFF. The chain links TRBV19 to TRBJ2-2, with 10 bases fitting TRBD1. V shed 4 bases, J shed 6 bases, and the junction held 11 bases outside the gene matches. Germline CDR1 reads LNHDA; CDR2 reads SQIVND (reference sequence). The CDR3 covers 17 residues.

DNA for the CDR3: TGCAGTGCTTGGACAGGGGGTCACACAGATACGCAGTATTTT. This translates into CSAWTGGHTDTQYF. The J gene is TRBJ2-3, the V gene TRBV20-1, with 10 bases lining up with TRBD1. CDR3 length: 14 amino acids. Germline V gene data show CDR1 as DFQATT and CDR2 as SNEGSKA (reference sequence). The ends lost 5 bases at V and 2 bases at J; junction bases unmatched: 4.

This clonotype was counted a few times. For the CDR3, the DNA is TGCAGTGCTAGAGATACGGGCAGGGGAAATTCACCCCTCCACTTT. This encodes CSARDTGRGNSPLHF. This chain connects TRBV20-1 to TRBJ1-6; tentative D call: TRBD1 (6 bases). CDR1 is DFQATT, CDR2 SNEGSKA, per germline (reference sequence). The V end was cut by 0 bases, the J end by 7 bases, with 13 bases between. The CDR3 has 15 residues.

The CDR3: CASSFRRQVTDTQYF. CDR3 sequence (DNA): TGTGCCAGCAGCTTTCGGAGACAGGTCACAGATACGCAGTATTTT. The chain has TRBV7-2 and TRBJ2-3; TRBD1 is a possible D gene (6 bases). V shed 3 bases and J shed 2 bases, with 12 bases lying between them. In germline, CDR1 is SGHTA, CDR2 FQGNSA. The CDR3 has 15 residues.

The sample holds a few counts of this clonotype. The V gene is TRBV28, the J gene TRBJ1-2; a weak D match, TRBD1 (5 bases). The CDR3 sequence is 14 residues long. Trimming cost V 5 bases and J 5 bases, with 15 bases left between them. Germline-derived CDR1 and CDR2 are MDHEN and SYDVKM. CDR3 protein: CASSVGPKQYGYTF. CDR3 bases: TGTGCCAGCAGTGTGGGGCCAAAGCAGTATGGCTACACCTTC.

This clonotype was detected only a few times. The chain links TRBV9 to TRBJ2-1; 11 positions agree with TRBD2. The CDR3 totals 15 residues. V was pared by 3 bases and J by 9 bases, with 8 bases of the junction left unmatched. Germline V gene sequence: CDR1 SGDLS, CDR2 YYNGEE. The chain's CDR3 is CASSGDLAGGGEQFF. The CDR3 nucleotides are TGTGCCAGCAGCGGAGACTTAGCGGGAGGGGGTGAGCAGTTCTTC.

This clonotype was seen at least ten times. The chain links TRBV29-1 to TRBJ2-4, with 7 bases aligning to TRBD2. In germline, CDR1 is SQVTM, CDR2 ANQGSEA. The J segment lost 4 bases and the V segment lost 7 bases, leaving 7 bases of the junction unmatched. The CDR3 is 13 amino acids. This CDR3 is CSALWREKNIQYF. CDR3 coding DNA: TGCAGCGCCCTGTGGCGGGAGAAAAACATTCAGTACTTC.

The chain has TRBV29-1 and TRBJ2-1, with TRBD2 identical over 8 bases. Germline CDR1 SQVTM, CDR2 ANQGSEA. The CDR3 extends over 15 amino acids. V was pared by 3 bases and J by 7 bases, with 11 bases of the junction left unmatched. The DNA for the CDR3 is TGCAGCGTTGACCCCGGGAGGGCCCGAGGTAATGAGCAGTTCTTC. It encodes CSVDPGRARGNEQFF.

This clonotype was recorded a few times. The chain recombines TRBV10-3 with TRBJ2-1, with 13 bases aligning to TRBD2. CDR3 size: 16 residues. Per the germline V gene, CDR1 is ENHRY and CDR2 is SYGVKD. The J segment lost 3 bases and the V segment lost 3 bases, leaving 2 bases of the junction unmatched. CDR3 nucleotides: TGTGCCATCAGTGAACTAGCGGGAGGGCACTACAATGAGCAGTTCTTC. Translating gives CAISELAGGHYNEQFF.

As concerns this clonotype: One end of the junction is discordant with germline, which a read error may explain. This chain's CDR3 is CASSPTSHTSCEQYF. CDR3 DNA sequence: TGCGCCAGCAGCCCGACTAGCCATACGTCCTGCGAGCAGTACTTC. This chain joins TRBV5-1 and TRBJ2-5; 7 bases line up with TRBD2. The J call may be mistaken, given a closer DNA end match to TRBJ2-7. Per the germline V gene, CDR1 is SGHRS and CDR2 is YFSETQ. The CDR3 has 15 amino acids.

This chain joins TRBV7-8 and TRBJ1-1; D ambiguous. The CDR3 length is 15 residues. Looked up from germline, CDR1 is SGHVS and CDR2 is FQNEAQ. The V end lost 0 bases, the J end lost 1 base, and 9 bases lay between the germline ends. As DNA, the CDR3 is TGTGCCAGCAGCTTAGCGGGGTGGGGGAACACTGAAGCTTTCTTT. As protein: CASSLAGWGNTEAFF.

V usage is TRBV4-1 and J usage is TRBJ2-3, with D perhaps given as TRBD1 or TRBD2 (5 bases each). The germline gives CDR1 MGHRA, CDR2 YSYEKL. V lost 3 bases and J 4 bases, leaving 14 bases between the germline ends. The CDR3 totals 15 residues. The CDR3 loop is CASSQGDEGSDTQYF. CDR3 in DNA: TGCGCCAGCAGCCAGGGGGATGAGGGATCAGATACGCAGTATTTT.

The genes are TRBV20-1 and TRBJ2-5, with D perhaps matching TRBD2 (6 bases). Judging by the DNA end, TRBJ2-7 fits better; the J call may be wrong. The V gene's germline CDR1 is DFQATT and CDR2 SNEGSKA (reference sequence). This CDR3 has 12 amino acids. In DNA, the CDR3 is TGCAGCGCGCGGGGCGATAACCACGAGCAGTACTTC. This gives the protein CSARGDNHEQYF.

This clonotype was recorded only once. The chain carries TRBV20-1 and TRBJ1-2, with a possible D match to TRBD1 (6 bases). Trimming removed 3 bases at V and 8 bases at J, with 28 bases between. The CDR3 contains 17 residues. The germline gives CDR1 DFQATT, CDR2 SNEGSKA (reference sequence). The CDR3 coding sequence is TGCAGTGCTAGCAGAGAAATCCCGGAGGGGGTCAGGCGGGGCTACACCTTC. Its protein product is CSASREIPEGVRRGYTF.

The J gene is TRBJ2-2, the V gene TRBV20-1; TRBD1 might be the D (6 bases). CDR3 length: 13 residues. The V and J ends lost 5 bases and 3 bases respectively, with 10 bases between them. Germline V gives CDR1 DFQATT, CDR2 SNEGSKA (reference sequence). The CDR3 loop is CSADHRDTGELFF. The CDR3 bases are TGCAGTGCTGATCACAGGGACACCGGGGAGCTGTTTTTT.

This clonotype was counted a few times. CDR3 residues: CAISQLAGGPSGQFF. CDR3 nucleotides: TGTGCCATCAGCCAACTAGCGGGAGGGCCAAGTGGGCAGTTCTTC. This chain links TRBV10-3 with TRBJ2-1; 13 bases are a match to TRBD2. Germline V gives CDR1 ENHRY, CDR2 SYGVKD. J was trimmed by 12 bases and V by 6 bases; bases with no gene match: 11. The CDR3 length is 15 residues.

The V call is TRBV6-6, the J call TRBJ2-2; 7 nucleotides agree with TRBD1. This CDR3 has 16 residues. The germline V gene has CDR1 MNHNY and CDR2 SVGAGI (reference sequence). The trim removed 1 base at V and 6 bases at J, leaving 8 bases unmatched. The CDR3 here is CASSYWRQGDPGELFF. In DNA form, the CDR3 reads TGTGCCAGCAGTTACTGGCGTCAGGGGGACCCCGGGGAGCTGTTTTTT.

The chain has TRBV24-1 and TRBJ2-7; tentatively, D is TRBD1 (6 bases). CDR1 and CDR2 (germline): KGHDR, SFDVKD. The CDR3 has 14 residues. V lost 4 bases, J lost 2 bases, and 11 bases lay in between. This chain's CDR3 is CATSDGQQPYEQYF. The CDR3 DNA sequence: TGTGCCACCAGTGACGGACAGCAACCCTACGAGCAGTACTTC.

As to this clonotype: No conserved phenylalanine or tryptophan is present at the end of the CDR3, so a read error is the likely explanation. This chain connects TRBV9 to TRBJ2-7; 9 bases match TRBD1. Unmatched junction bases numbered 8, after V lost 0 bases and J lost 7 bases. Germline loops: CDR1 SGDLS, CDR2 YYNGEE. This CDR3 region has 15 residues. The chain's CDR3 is CASSVGPGQGEEQYL. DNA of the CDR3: TGTGCCAGCAGCGTAGGACCGGGACAGGGAGAAGAGCAGTACTTA.

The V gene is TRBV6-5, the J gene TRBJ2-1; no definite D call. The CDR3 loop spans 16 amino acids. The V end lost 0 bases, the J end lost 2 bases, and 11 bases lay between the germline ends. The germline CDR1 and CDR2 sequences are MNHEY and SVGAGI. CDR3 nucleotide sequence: TGTGCCAGCAGTTACTCCAAGGACGAAGCCTACAATGAGCAGTTCTTC. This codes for CASSYSKDEAYNEQFF.

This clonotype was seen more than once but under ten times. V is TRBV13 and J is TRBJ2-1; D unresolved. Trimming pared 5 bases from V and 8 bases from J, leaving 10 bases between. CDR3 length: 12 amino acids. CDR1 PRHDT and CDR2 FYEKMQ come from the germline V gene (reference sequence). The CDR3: CASSLISHEQFF. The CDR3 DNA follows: TGTGCCAGCAGCCTGATTAGCCATGAGCAGTTCTTC.

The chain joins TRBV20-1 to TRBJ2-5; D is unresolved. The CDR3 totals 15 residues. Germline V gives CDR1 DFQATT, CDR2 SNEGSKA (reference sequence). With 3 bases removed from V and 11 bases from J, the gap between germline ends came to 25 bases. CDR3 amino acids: CSARDGRSKHNEQYF. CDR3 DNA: TGCAGTGCTAGGGACGGGCGCTCGAAACACAATGAGCAGTACTTC.